This is a list of T cell receptor beta chains from one sample in a study of cytomegalovirus exposure and HLA in healthy donors. The data were produced by immunoSEQ multiplex PCR, yet TCRdb's version contains in-frame clones alone and is incomplete. The repertoire consists of about 150,000 clones, with about 86% occurring once and the leading ten covering approximately 2%. The sequenced sample consisted of PBMCs. These receptors all stem from a human donor in good health. Both conserved end residues are trimmed from each CDR3. The order of the fields is V gene, clone size, CDR3 protein. A row's size may be missing; if present it is once, few, many or a size class.

v_call: TRBV27
clone_size: -
cdr3_aa: ASSLRGSAEAF

v_call: TRBV5-6
clone_size: -
cdr3_aa: ASSLPARGANVLT

v_call: TRBV29-1
clone_size: few
cdr3_aa: SVEDRDYEQY

v_call: TRBV25-1
clone_size: -
cdr3_aa: ASSDERPGALDQPQH

v_call: TRBV16
clone_size: -
cdr3_aa: ASSRQVPNTEAF

v_call: TRBV11-3
clone_size: -
cdr3_aa: ASSFGDTEAF

v_call: TRBV6-5
clone_size: -
cdr3_aa: ASSSRRANTEAF

v_call: TRBV27
clone_size: -
cdr3_aa: ASSFVAPHIRGDYGYT

v_call: TRBV11-3
clone_size: -
cdr3_aa: ASSRDRDTEAF

v_call: TRBV7-8
clone_size: -
cdr3_aa: ASSRRLAGGKTQY

v_call: TRBV28
clone_size: -
cdr3_aa: ASRSGFSYEQY

v_call: TRBV30
clone_size: -
cdr3_aa: AWKIRFEYGYT

v_call: TRBV7-9
clone_size: -
cdr3_aa: ASSVDSARRGGYT

v_call: TRBV6-1
clone_size: -
cdr3_aa: ASSEPHREREAF

v_call: TRBV11-2
clone_size: once
cdr3_aa: ASSSLQSYEQY

v_call: TRBV6-5
clone_size: -
cdr3_aa: ASRTGRLDNTEAF

v_call: TRBV11-2
clone_size: few
cdr3_aa: ASSPLDRPYEQY

v_call: TRBV10-1
clone_size: -
cdr3_aa: ASARGQTGQGGKYEQF

v_call: TRBV14
clone_size: few
cdr3_aa: ASSQAGINYGYT

v_call: TRBV7-2
clone_size: -
cdr3_aa: ASSFPSGRASSYNEQF

v_call: TRBV5-4
clone_size: few
cdr3_aa: ASSLGLAASSYEQY

v_call: TRBV5-5
clone_size: -
cdr3_aa: ASSLDPGPQPQH

v_call: TRBV29-1
clone_size: few
cdr3_aa: SVQGSYGYT

v_call: TRBV28
clone_size: once
cdr3_aa: ASSEGTQSNYGYT

v_call: TRBV10-2
clone_size: -
cdr3_aa: ASSEHRGLNEKLF

v_call: TRBV14
clone_size: -
cdr3_aa: ASSQDLYWTGPSPLH

v_call: TRBV4-2
clone_size: -
cdr3_aa: ASSHVLGTDLGETQY

v_call: TRBV7-3
clone_size: -
cdr3_aa: ASSRAGPLDTQY

v_call: TRBV4-3
clone_size: -
cdr3_aa: ASSQVASGGGTQY

v_call: TRBV27
clone_size: -
cdr3_aa: ASSSSGRVSYEQY

v_call: TRBV30
clone_size: -
cdr3_aa: AWSVGKVAGGINEQF

v_call: TRBV2
clone_size: -
cdr3_aa: ASSEAPPTGIKETQY

v_call: TRBV6-4
clone_size: -
cdr3_aa: ASSDSWPYGYT

v_call: TRBV6-1
clone_size: -
cdr3_aa: ASNRGLTDTQY

v_call: TRBV4-3
clone_size: -
cdr3_aa: ASSQPDREGGYT

v_call: TRBV5-4
clone_size: -
cdr3_aa: ASSWTGVDTEAF

v_call: TRBV2
clone_size: -
cdr3_aa: ASSPDRQSSYEQY

v_call: TRBV11-3
clone_size: -
cdr3_aa: ASSWRSSGNEQF

v_call: TRBV13
clone_size: -
cdr3_aa: ASSFGETQY

v_call: TRBV6-1
clone_size: -
cdr3_aa: ASSEASGSSDTQY

v_call: TRBV5-1
clone_size: -
cdr3_aa: ASSYPGLAGEDTQY

v_call: TRBV5-1
clone_size: -
cdr3_aa: ASSLLLEVGSSYNEQF

v_call: TRBV5-1
clone_size: few
cdr3_aa: ASSFQGYGADTQY

v_call: TRBV11-2
clone_size: -
cdr3_aa: ASRLREGQF

v_call: TRBV6-1
clone_size: -
cdr3_aa: ASSESFEQSFSNQPQH

v_call: TRBV7-8
clone_size: -
cdr3_aa: ASSLAGTANTGELF

v_call: TRBV7-9
clone_size: few
cdr3_aa: ASSASGDGYT